This T cell receptor (beta chain) was captured in a study of cytomegalovirus exposure and HLA in healthy donors. Whole-study results and caveats: In a later analysis, several top co-occurrence clusters appeared linked to parvovirus B19, influenza, CMV and Epstein-Barr virus.

Among the donors, all were healthy bone marrow donors. A note on this clone: The antigen is not known.

CDR1 and CDR2 (germline): SGDLS, YYNGEE. V shed 0 bases, J shed 2 bases, and the junction held 7 bases outside the gene matches. The CDR3 sequence is 16 residues long. Amplification used 60 Vbeta primers and 13 Jbeta primers. The table came from immunoSEQ multiplex PCR; TCRdb's copy has only in-frame clones and leaves some out. The sample has 150,000 to 200,000 clones; less than 90% are singletons. Specimen: PBMCs. The sequence derives from a man younger than 35 in good health and CMV-seronegative. This chain connects TRBV9 to TRBJ2-5, with 7 bases that match TRBD2. CDR3 protein: CASSVGSGIVQETQYF. Written as DNA, the CDR3 is TGTGCCAGCAGCGTAGGAAGCGGGATAGTGCAAGAGACCCAGTACTTC.